This T cell receptor beta chain was found in a study of early T cells in non-severe SARS-CoV-2 infection. Unique molecular identifiers tagged individual cDNA molecules. TCRdb itself ran the 5' RACE reads through MiXCR, one entry per CDR3 protein. The sample holds about 89,000 distinct CDR3 sequences, about 15% seen once. Germline-derived CDR1 and CDR2 are SNHLY and FYNNEI. The CDR3 loop spans 15 amino acids. The J segment lost 6 bases and the V segment lost 3 bases, leaving 5 bases of the junction unmatched. The receptor's source is an adult who was a healthcare worker with PCR-confirmed SARS-CoV-2 infection or an uninfected control (not recorded which). Specimen: whole blood, collected at baseline. The chain recombines TRBV2 with TRBJ2-1; 10 bases align to TRBD2. CDR3: CASSDASGSPNEQFF. As DNA, the CDR3 is TGTGCCAGCAGTGATGCTAGCGGGAGCCCCAATGAGCAGTTCTTC.